These 18 T cell receptor beta chains originate from one sample sequenced in a study of Graves' ophthalmopathy and Graves' hyperthyroidism. The authors amplified TCR beta CDR3 regions, and they did so from RNA transcripts for repertoire sequencing. Second-round multiplex PCR came after a first-round RT-PCR that employed HTBI primers. One entry per CDR3 protein results from TCRdb running MiXCR on the multiplex PCR reads. The sample has about 700,000 distinct CDR3 sequences, more than 40% seen once. Specimen: peripheral blood. The origin of the receptors is an adult man with Graves' ophthalmopathy.

V and J are TRBV6-5 and TRBJ1-2; 8 bases fit TRBD1. This CDR3 is 14 amino acids long. V shed 2 bases and J 4 bases; nucleotides not matched to a gene: 3. Germline loops: CDR1 MNHEY, CDR2 SVGAGI. The CDR3 sequence is CASSYLDRAYGYTF. CDR3 coding DNA: TGTGCCAGCAGTTACCTGGACAGGGCCTATGGCTACACCTTC.

V is TRBV25-1 and J is TRBJ1-1; the D gene is possibly TRBD1 (5 bases). CDR1 and CDR2 (germline): MGHDK, SYGVNS. The length of the CDR3 is 20 residues. The V and J ends lost 9 bases and 0 bases respectively, with 32 bases between them. The CDR3 sequence is CASSIRGYTRADVMNTEAFF. The CDR3, as DNA: TGTGCCAGTAGTATACGGGGCTATACAAGGGCAGACGTGATGAACACTGAAGCTTTCTTT. Variable domain in full (rest from reference TRBV25-1 and TRBJ1-1): EADIYQTPRYLVIGTGKKITLECSQTMGHDKMYWYQQDPGMELHLIHYSYGVNSTEKGDLSSESTVSRIRTEHFPLTLESARPSHTSQYLCASSIRGYTRADVMNTEAFFGQGTRLTVV.

This clonotype occurred once. The germline gene is not matched at one end of the junction; a read error may be the cause. The chain couples TRBV20-1 to TRBJ2-2; weak D call: TRBD1 (6 bases). CDR1 is DFQATT, CDR2 SNEGSKA, per germline (reference sequence). The CDR3 runs to 14 residues. The CDR3 here is CSARVPGHTGKLFF. The CDR3 bases are TGCAGTGCTAGGGTCCCGGGACACACCGGGAAGCTGTTTTTT.

This clonotype came up many times. The chain joins TRBV2 to TRBJ2-5, with D maybe TRBD1 (6 bases). Trimming stripped 11 bases from V and 2 bases from J, with 9 bases between. This CDR3 has 11 residues. CDR1 is SNHLY, CDR2 FYNNEI, per germline. CDR3 loop: CAGQKQETQYF. CDR3 nucleotide sequence: TGTGCCGGACAGAAACAAGAGACCCAGTACTTC.

The chain couples TRBV19 to TRBJ1-5; tentative D call: TRBD1 (5 bases). V lost 3 bases and J 4 bases, leaving 10 bases between the germline ends. Germline loops: CDR1 LNHDA, CDR2 SQIVND (reference sequence). The CDR3 contains 14 residues. CDR3 protein: CASSIYRLNQPQHF. The DNA for the CDR3 is TGTGCCAGTAGTATCTACAGGCTAAATCAGCCCCAGCATTTT.

This clonotype turned up a few times. V gene TRBV9 combines with J gene TRBJ1-3, with 8 bases identical to TRBD1. Germline loops: CDR1 SGDLS, CDR2 YYNGEE. This CDR3 region has 18 residues. V was pared by 4 bases and J by 2 bases, with 14 bases of the junction left unmatched. In nucleotides, the CDR3 is TGTGCCAGCAGCAGCCCCCGAAATCAACAGGGGGCTGGAAACACCATATATTTT. This encodes CASSSPRNQQGAGNTIYF.

This clonotype was seen only a few times. The J gene is TRBJ2-2, the V gene TRBV19; 7 nucleotides align to TRBD1. CDR1 and CDR2 (germline): LNHDA, SQIVND (reference sequence). This CDR3 has 12 residues. Losses at the gene ends were 9 bases for V and 5 bases for J; bases not matched to a gene: 3. The CDR3 DNA sequence: TGTGCCAGCCTGACAGGGACCGGGGAGCTGTTTTTT. This gives the protein CASLTGTGELFF.

This clonotype was recorded many times. The chain uses TRBV20-1 and TRBJ2-7; the match to TRBD2 covers 8 bases. The CDR3 loop spans 14 amino acids. V trimming: 3 bases; J trimming: 2 bases; junction bases outside the gene matches: 6. The germline V gene encodes CDR1 DFQATT and CDR2 SNEGSKA (reference sequence). The CDR3 reads CSASDLAGPYEQYF. CDR3 in DNA: TGCAGTGCTAGCGATCTAGCGGGTCCCTACGAGCAGTACTTC.

This clonotype was counted at least ten times. V is TRBV19 and J is TRBJ1-4, with D hard to call. The CDR3 has 16 residues. The V end was cut by 9 bases, the J end by 5 bases, with 22 bases between. CDR1 is LNHDA, CDR2 SQIVND, per germline (reference sequence). CDR3 loop: CASQSRRAEKNEKLFF. CDR3 DNA: TGTGCCAGCCAAAGCAGGCGAGCAGAGAAAAATGAAAAACTGTTTTTT.

This clonotype was seen only a few times. The chain is built from TRBV4-1 and TRBJ2-5, with D perhaps being TRBD1 or TRBD2 (5 bases each). This CDR3 is 14 amino acids long. V dropped 5 bases and J dropped 3 bases, with 13 bases sitting between them. Germline CDR1 reads MGHRA; CDR2 reads YSYEKL. DNA of the CDR3: TGCGCCAGCAGCTCGGGACCTCTAGAAGAGACCCAGTACTTC. This encodes CASSSGPLEETQYF.

This clonotype was seen more than once but under ten times. The chain combines TRBV20-1 with TRBJ2-7; 9 positions agree with TRBD2. This CDR3 comprises 14 residues. V lost 6 bases to trimming and J lost 0 bases; unmatched junction nucleotides: 6. Germline V gene data show CDR1 as DFQATT and CDR2 as SNEGSKA (reference sequence). Written as DNA, the CDR3 is TGCAGTGCCCCAAGCGGGAGGAGCTCCTACGAGCAGTACTTC. Translating gives CSAPSGRSSYEQYF.

This clonotype was counted many times. V and J are TRBV7-8 and TRBJ2-6, with 7 bases matching TRBD1. This CDR3 is built from 19 residues. Germline values: CDR1 SGHVS, CDR2 FQNEAQ. Losses at the gene ends were 2 bases for V and 0 bases for J; bases not matched to a gene: 10. CDR3 loop: CASSLRQGGSLSGANVLTF. The CDR3 bases are TGTGCCAGCAGCTTACGACAGGGTGGTTCCCTCTCTGGGGCCAACGTCCTGACTTTC. Filled out from reference TRBV7-8 and TRBJ2-6, the complete variable domain reads GAGVSQSPRYKVAKRGQDVALRCDPISGHVSLFWYQQALGQGPEFLTYFQNEAQLDKSGLPSDRFFAERPEGSVSTLKIQRTQQEDSAVYLCASSLRQGGSLSGANVLTFGAGSRLTVL.

As for this clonotype: A much bigger clone sits one base away, suggesting this may be a read error. Since no conserved phenylalanine or tryptophan closes the CDR3, a read error is the likely cause. The rearrangement links TRBV10-3 to TRBJ1-1; unclear D gene. The germline CDR1 and CDR2 sequences are ENHRY and SYGVKD. Deletions cut 10 bases from V and 1 base from J, with 19 bases between. The CDR3 consists of 15 residues. The CDR3 loop reads CASSPNMGGNTEAFL. CDR3 nucleotide sequence: TGTGCCAGCAGCCCGAATATGGGAGGGAACACTGAAGCTTTCCTT.

The V gene is TRBV7-2, the J gene TRBJ2-5, with a possible D match to TRBD2 (5 bases). CDR1 SGHTA and CDR2 FQGNSA come from the germline V gene. This CDR3 contains 14 residues. V was clipped by 10 bases and J by 11 bases, with 26 bases between them. In DNA form, the CDR3 reads TGTGCCAACGCAACCCGTGGGAGCACAGATACGCAGTACTTC. Protein sequence: CANATRGSTDTQYF.

This rearrangement joins TRBV10-3 to TRBJ1-2; 7 bases are a match to TRBD1. The CDR3 contains 14 residues. Germline V gene sequence: CDR1 ENHRY, CDR2 SYGVKD. V shed 3 bases and J 2 bases; nucleotides not matched to a gene: 3. As DNA, the CDR3 is TGTGCCATCAGTGACGGACAGGCCAACTATGGCTACACCTTC. It codes for CAISDGQANYGYTF.

The chain recombines TRBV5-8 with TRBJ1-2, with D possibly matching TRBD1 (6 bases). This CDR3 has 15 amino acids. Germline-derived CDR1 and CDR2 are SGHTS and YDEGEE. V lost 2 bases to trimming and J lost 4 bases, with 15 bases between them. The CDR3: CASSLDQGQFYGYTF. The DNA of the CDR3 is TGTGCCAGCAGCTTAGATCAGGGACAATTCTATGGCTACACCTTC.

This CDR3 is CASRKGTGGKNTEAFF. CDR3 nucleotides: TGTGCCAGCAGAAAAGGTACAGGGGGAAAGAACACTGAAGCTTTCTTT. The chain couples TRBV6-6 to TRBJ1-1; TRBD1 matches at 8 bases. The J segment lost 1 base and the V segment lost 6 bases, leaving 10 bases of the junction unmatched. The CDR3 spans 16 residues. The germline V gene has CDR1 MNHNY and CDR2 SVGAGI (reference sequence).

This clonotype was counted ten times or more. V is TRBV2 and J is TRBJ2-7; no reliable D call. CDR3 length: 13 amino acids. Germline assignment: CDR1 SNHLY and CDR2 FYNNEI. Trimming stripped 8 bases from V and 6 bases from J, with 17 bases between. CDR3 sequence reads: CASGEDPPGEQYF. Written as DNA, the CDR3 is TGTGCCAGCGGAGAAGACCCCCCGGGCGAGCAGTACTTC.